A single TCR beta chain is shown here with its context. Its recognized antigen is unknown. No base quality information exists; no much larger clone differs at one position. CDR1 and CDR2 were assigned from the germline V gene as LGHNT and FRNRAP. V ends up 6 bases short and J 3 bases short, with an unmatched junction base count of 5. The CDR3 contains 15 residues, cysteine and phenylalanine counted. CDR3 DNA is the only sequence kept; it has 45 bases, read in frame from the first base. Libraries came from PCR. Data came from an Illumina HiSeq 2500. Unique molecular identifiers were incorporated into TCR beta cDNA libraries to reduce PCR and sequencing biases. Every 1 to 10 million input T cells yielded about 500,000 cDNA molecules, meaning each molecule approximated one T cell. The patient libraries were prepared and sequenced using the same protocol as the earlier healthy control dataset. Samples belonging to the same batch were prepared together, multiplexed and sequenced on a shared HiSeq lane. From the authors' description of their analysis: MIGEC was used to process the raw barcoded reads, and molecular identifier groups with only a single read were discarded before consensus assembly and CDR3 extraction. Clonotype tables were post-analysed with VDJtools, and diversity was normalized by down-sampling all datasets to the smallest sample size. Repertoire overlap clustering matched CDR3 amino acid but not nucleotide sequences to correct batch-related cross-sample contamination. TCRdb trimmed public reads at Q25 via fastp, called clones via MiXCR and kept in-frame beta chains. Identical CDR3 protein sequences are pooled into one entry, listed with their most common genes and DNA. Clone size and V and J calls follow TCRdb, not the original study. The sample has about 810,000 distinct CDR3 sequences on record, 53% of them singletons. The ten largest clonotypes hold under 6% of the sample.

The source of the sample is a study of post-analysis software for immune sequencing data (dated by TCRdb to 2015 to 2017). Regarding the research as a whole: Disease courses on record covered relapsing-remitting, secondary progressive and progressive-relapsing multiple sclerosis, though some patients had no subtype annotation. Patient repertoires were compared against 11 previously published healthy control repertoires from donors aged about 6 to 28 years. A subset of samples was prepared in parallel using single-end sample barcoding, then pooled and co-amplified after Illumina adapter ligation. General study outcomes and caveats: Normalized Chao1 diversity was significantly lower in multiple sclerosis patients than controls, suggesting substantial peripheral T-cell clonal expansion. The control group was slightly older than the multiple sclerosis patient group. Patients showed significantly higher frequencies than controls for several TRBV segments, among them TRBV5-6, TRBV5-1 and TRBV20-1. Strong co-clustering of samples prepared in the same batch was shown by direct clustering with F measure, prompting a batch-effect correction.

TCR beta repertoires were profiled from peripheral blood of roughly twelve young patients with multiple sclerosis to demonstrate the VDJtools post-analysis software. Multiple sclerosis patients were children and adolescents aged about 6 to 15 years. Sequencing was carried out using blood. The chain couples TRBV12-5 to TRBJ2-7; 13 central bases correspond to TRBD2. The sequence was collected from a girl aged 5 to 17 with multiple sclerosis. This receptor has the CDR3 CASGALAGGYYEQYF. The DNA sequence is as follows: TGTGCTAGTGGCGCACTAGCGGGGGGGTACTACGAGCAGTACTTC.